Listed below are T cell receptor beta chains from one sample, sequenced in a study of blood T cell repertoires in COVID-19. TCRdb keeps only in-frame clones here, not all; method: immunoSEQ multiplex PCR. The sample shows fewer than 200,000 clones, about 78% of them seen only once. Sample: peripheral blood. The receptor set was obtained from a woman between 45 and 65 years old with active or convalescent COVID-19. The CDR3 runs from the conserved cysteine through the conserved F or W. The order of the fields is D gene, clone size, J gene, V gene, CDR3 DNA, CDR3 protein. D genes are given only for firm matches. Only part of the rows carry a size: once, few, many, or a class if the clone is expanded.

. . TRBJ2-3 TRBV12-3/TRBV12-4 TGTGCCAGCCGACTTCTCCCAGATACGCAGTATTTT CASRLLPDTQYF
TRBD1 . TRBJ1-4 TRBV7-2 TGTGCCAGCAGCTTCCGGGACAGGGGTTTCGAAAAACTGTTTTTT CASSFRDRGFEKLFF
. . TRBJ1-1 TRBV3-1/TRBV3-2 TGTGCCAGCAGCCTTTACAGGGCCCGGAACACTGAAGCTTTCTTT CASSLYRARNTEAFF
TRBD1 . TRBJ2-1 TRBV11-2 TGTGCCAGCAGCTGGCGGACAGGGGGCAGGAACAATGAGCAGTTCTTC CASSWRTGGRNNEQFF
. . TRBJ1-6 TRBV20-1 TGCAGTGCTAGTCGTGATGGGGGCCGCTCACCCCTCCACTTT CSASRDGGRSPLHF
. . TRBJ1-2 TRBV6-1 TGTGCCAGCAGTGAAGCGGCAGGGGAAGTGAATGGCTACACCTTC CASSEAAGEVNGYTF
TRBD1 . TRBJ1-5 TRBV18 TGTGCCAGCTCACCCTACGGGACAGGGGGCAATCAGCCCCAGCATTTT CASSPYGTGGNQPQHF
. . TRBJ2-3 TRBV2 TGTGCCAGCAGTGAAGTCGGCGGGGAAACAGATACGCAGTATTTT CASSEVGGETDTQYF
TRBD1 . TRBJ2-4 TRBV19 TGTGCCAGTAGTGCGGGCTCCGGGACAGTAGCCAAAAACATTCAGTACTTC CASSAGSGTVAKNIQYF
. many TRBJ2-3 TRBV2 TGTGCCAGCAGTGACCCCGGAGACTCCTTCACAGATACGCAGTATTTT CASSDPGDSFTDTQYF
TRBD2 few TRBJ2-2 TRBV5-1 TGCGCCAGCAGCTTAAGACTAGCGGGGGACACCGGGGAGCTGTTTTTT CASSLRLAGDTGELFF
TRBD2 . TRBJ2-5 TRBV3-1/TRBV3-2 TGTGCCAGCAGTTCAGGACTAGCGGGGGGAGGTCAAGAGACCCAGTACTTC CASSSGLAGGGQETQYF
TRBD1 . TRBJ2-6 TRBV5-6 TGTGCCAGCAGCTTGGCCCCCTACAGGGGAACTGGGGCCAACGTCCTGACTTTC CASSLAPYRGTGANVLTF
TRBD1 once TRBJ2-1 TRBV9 TGTGCCAGCGCCGGGACAGGGGTGGACAATGAGCAGTTCTTC CASAGTGVDNEQFF
TRBD2 . TRBJ2-1 TRBV28 TGTGCCAGCAGTCCGTTTGGGGAGGGAAGCTCCTACAATGAGCAGTTCTTC CASSPFGEGSSYNEQFF
TRBD1 . TRBJ1-3 TRBV19 TGTGCCAGTAGTATGGGACAGGACTCTGGAAACACCATATATTTT CASSMGQDSGNTIYF
. . TRBJ1-6 TRBV7-3 TGTGCCAGCAGCTTAAGCCCCCGGAGCAATTCACCCCTCCACTTT CASSLSPRSNSPLHF
TRBD1 . TRBJ1-4 TRBV7-9 TGTGCCAGCAGCCTACTCGGACAGGGGTGGACTAATGAAAAACTGTTTTTT CASSLLGQGWTNEKLFF
TRBD1 . TRBJ1-5 TRBV28 TGTGCCTCAAATAAAGGGGGCGGTGGAGGCAATCAGCCCCAGCATTTT CASNKGGGGGNQPQHF
. few TRBJ1-2 TRBV14 TGTGCCAGCAGCCCGGGGGGCGTCAGCTATGGCTACACCTTC CASSPGGVSYGYTF
. few TRBJ1-2 TRBV9 TGTGCCAGCAGCGCCGACGGAGGACATGGCTACACCTTC CASSADGGHGYTF
. . TRBJ1-2 TRBV27 TGTGCCAGCAGTCCCACGGGAAACGGCTATGGCTACACCTTC CASSPTGNGYGYTF
. . TRBJ1-5 TRBV19 TGTGCCAGCATCGGAGGACTATTCAGGGAGGGACGGGTTCGCAATCAGCCCCAGCATTTT CASIGGLFREGRVRNQPQHF
. . TRBJ1-5 TRBV21-1 TGTGCCAGCAGCAAAGCACAGGGTAGGAGTTTTGGCAATCAGCCCCAGCATTTT CASSKAQGRSFGNQPQHF
. few TRBJ1-5 TRBV19 TGTGCCAGTAGTATGCCAGGGGAAATTCAGCCCCAGCATTTT CASSMPGEIQPQHF
TRBD2 . TRBJ2-7 TRBV4-1 TGCGCCAGCAGCCAAGAAGGCGGGAGGGCGGGAGAGCAGTACTTC CASSQEGGRAGEQYF
. . TRBJ1-1 TRBV21-1 TGTGCCAGCAGCCATAGGACAGACATGAACACTGAAGCTTTCTTT CASSHRTDMNTEAFF
TRBD1 . TRBJ2-1 TRBV4-2 TGTGCCAGCAGCCAAGGCCCGGGGACAGGGGGTTACAATGAGCAGTTCTTC CASSQGPGTGGYNEQFF
. . TRBJ2-1 TRBV6-5 TGTGCCAGCAGTTACTCTGGGCAGAGCACACACAATGAGCAGTTCTTC CASSYSGQSTHNEQFF
. . TRBJ2-1 TRBV20-1 TGCAGTGCTAGTGCCGCGAGGGGTAGCGGAGACGAGCAGTTCTTC CSASAARGSGDEQFF
TRBD1 . TRBJ2-5 TRBV6-1 TGTGCCAGCAGTGACAGGGGGCGCATTCAAGAGACCCAGTACTTC CASSDRGRIQETQYF
TRBD1 . TRBJ1-6 TRBV19 TGTGCCAGTAGTATGAATCGGGGACAGGGGGCTCGAAGGAATTCACCCCTCCACTTT CASSMNRGQGARRNSPLHF
TRBD1 . TRBJ2-1 TRBV13 TGTGCCAGCAGCCATGGGACAGGGGGCTACAATGAGCAGTTCTTC CASSHGTGGYNEQFF
TRBD2 . TRBJ2-1 TRBV7-2 TGTGCCAGCAGCTTATTGGGCGGGGGGGGAACCTACAATGAGCAGTTCTTC CASSLLGGGGTYNEQFF
TRBD1 . TRBJ1-1 TRBV19 TGTGCCAGTAGTGAGGACAGGGGGCACACTGAAGCTTTCTTT CASSEDRGHTEAFF
. . TRBJ1-3 TRBV19 TGTGCCAGTAGTATTGCGTCCGGGAGCTCTGGAAACACCATATATTTT CASSIASGSSGNTIYF